These T cell receptor beta chains were read from a single sample in a study of cytomegalovirus exposure and HLA in healthy donors. TCRdb's copy holds only in-frame clones and misses some; the assay was immunoSEQ multiplex PCR. The table has about 180,000 clones, around four fifths seen once; the top ten hold more than 1.4%. The source material was PBMCs. The receptors here all came from a man younger than 35 in good health and CMV-seronegative. CDR3s leave out the opening cysteine and the closing phenylalanine or tryptophan.

v_gene	j_gene	CDR3aa
TRBV30	TRBJ2-3	AWERGSQADTQY
TRBV30	TRBJ2-1	AWSVHRVNNEQF
TRBV7-9	TRBJ2-3	ASSFTGIRTDTQY
TRBV5-3	TRBJ2-5	ARSLEGLAGGTNQETQY
TRBV5-1	TRBJ2-1	ASSLLYAAGGVRKDEQF
TRBV4-3	TRBJ2-7	ASSLRPAGTGLSYEQY
TRBV4-3	TRBJ2-1	ASSRLAGGYNEQF
TRBV21-1	TRBJ2-5	ASSPGLYQETQY
TRBV2	TRBJ1-1	ASSVQGDEAF
TRBV6-5	TRBJ2-1	ASSYSPGKVNEQF
TRBV19	TRBJ1-1	ASSTRILGRENTEAF
TRBV7-3	TRBJ2-1	ASSLHGNRDNEQF
TRBV19	TRBJ2-3	ASSIPAGEGTDTQY
TRBV5-1	TRBJ2-1	ASSLGRLAGVAYNEQF
TRBV7-9	TRBJ1-5	ASSLEGGDQPQH
TRBV7-2	TRBJ2-5	ASSSGLAGGQETQY
TRBV7-2	TRBJ2-7	ASSFWSTYEQY
TRBV5-4	TRBJ2-7	ASRPGQGHSYEQY
TRBV4-2	TRBJ2-3	ASSHGQGGTDTQY
TRBV29-1	TRBJ2-7	SAGSTGEQY
TRBV6-1	TRBJ1-5	ASSEAGQGRDQPQH
TRBV9	TRBJ1-2	ASSEGQATYGYT
TRBV30	TRBJ2-3	AWSELPGTGRADTQY
TRBV5-3	TRBJ2-3	ARSPSSSGVSTDTQY
TRBV6-6	TRBJ1-4	ASSYSARINEKLF
TRBV5-6	TRBJ1-2	ASSPGQGNYGYT
TRBV18	TRBJ2-2	ASSPPVLAGVTGELF
TRBV7-2	TRBJ1-5	ASSLSPGGQPQH
TRBV7-9	TRBJ1-5	ASSLAAGPNQPQH
TRBV21-1	TRBJ2-7	ASSTAIRGLYGNEQY
TRBV19	TRBJ1-5	ASSSIPTGVGQPQH
TRBV13	TRBJ2-7	ASSLRFSYEQY
TRBV7-6	TRBJ1-6	ASSLAARNSPLH
TRBV6-5	TRBJ2-5	ASSLTVGAETQY
TRBV5-1	TRBJ2-1	ASSLVRLAGGVEQF
TRBV2	TRBJ1-4	ASRPRSATNEKLF
TRBV11-2	TRBJ2-7	ASSSLGEQY
TRBV5-1	TRBJ1-1	ASTQGVRNTEAF
TRBV9	TRBJ2-1	ASSVGPGQGNNEQF
TRBV4-3	TRBJ2-1	ASSQDRLENNEQF
TRBV30	TRBJ1-1	AWSAGIRNTEAF
TRBV7-2	TRBJ1-4	ASSLDSKLF
TRBV4-3	TRBJ1-2	ASSTGQGNYGYT
TRBV12-5	NA	ASGSGPFSYEQY
TRBV2	TRBJ2-5	ASRLAGGPRETQY
TRBV7-2	TRBJ2-7	ASSLLRGGANEQY
TRBV9	TRBJ2-2	ASSPRGERSNTGELF
TRBV19	TRBJ1-2	ASSKQGLIAYGYT
TRBV30	TRBJ2-2	AYDEGTTNTGELF